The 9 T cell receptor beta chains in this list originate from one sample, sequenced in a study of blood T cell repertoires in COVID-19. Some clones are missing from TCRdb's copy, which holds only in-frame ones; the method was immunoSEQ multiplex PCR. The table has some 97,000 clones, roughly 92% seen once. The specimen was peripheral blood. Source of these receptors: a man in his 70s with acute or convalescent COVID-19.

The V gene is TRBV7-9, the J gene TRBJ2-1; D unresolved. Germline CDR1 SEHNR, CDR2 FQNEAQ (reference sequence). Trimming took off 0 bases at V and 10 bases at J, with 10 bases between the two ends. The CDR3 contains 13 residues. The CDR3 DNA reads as TGTGCCAGCAGCTTAGCACTGCTGGAGGAGCAGTTCTTC. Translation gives CASSLALLEEQFF.

CDR3 protein: CASSLGRDSLLDTQYF. DNA for the CDR3: TGTGCCAGCAGCTTGGGGCGGGATTCCCTCTTGGATACGCAGTATTTT. The chain carries TRBV5-8 and TRBJ2-3; TRBD2 might be the D (6 bases). V was trimmed by 0 bases and J by 6 bases, leaving 17 bases between them. CDR1 is SGHTS and CDR2 is YDEGEE in the germline V gene. The CDR3 totals 16 residues.

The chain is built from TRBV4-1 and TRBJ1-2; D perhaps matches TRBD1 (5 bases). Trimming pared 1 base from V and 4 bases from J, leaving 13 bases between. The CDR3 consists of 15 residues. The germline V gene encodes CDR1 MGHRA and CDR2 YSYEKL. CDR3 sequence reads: CASSQGGDFGYGYTF. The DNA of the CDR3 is TGCGCCAGCAGCCAAGGGGGCGACTTCGGCTATGGCTACACCTTC.

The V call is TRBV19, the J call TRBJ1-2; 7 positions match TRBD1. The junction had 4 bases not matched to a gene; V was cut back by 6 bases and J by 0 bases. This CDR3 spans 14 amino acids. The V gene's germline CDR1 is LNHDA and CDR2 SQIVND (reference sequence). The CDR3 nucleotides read TGTGCCAGTAGGAGGGACAGCCCTAACTATGGCTACACCTTC. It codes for CASRRDSPNYGYTF.

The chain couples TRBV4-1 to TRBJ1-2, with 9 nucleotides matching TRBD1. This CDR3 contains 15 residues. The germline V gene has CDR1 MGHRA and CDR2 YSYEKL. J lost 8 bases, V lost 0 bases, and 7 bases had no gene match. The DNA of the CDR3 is TGCGCCAGCAGCCAAGATCTCGGACAGGGGTACGGCTACACCTTC. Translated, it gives CASSQDLGQGYGYTF.

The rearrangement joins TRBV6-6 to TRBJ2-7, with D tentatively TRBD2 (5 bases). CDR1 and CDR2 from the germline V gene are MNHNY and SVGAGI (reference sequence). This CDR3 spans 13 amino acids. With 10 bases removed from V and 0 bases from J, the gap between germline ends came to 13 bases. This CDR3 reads CATYGVNSYEQYF. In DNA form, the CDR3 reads TGTGCCACCTACGGGGTCAACTCCTACGAGCAGTACTTC.

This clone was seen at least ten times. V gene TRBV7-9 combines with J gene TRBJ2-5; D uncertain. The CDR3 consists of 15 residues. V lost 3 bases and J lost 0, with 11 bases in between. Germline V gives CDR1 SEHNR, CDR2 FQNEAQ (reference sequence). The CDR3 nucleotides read TGTGCCAGCAGCTTTGAGAGGCGACACCAAGAGACCCAGTACTTC. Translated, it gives CASSFERRHQETQYF.

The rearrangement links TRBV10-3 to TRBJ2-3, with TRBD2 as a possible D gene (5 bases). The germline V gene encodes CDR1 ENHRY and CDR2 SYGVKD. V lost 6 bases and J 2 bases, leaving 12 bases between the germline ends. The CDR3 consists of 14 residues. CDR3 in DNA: TGTGCCATCAGATCGACTGGACTCACAGATACGCAGTATTTT. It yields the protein CAIRSTGLTDTQYF.

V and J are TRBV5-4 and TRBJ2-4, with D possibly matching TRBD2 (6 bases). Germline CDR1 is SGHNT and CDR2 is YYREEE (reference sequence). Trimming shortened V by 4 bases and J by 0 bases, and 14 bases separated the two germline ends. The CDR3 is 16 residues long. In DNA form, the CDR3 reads TGTGCCAGCAGCCTAGGGACTTACCTAGCCAAAAACATTCAGTACTTC. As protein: CASSLGTYLAKNIQYF. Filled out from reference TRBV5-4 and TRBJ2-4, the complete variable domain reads ETGVTQSPTHLIKTRGQQVTLRCSSQSGHNTVSWYQQALGQGPQFIFQYYREEENGRGNFPPRFSGLQFPNYSSELNVNALELDDSALYLCASSLGTYLAKNIQYFGAGTRLSVL.